What follows is one T cell receptor beta chain and its context. This clone was picked up a small number of times. Its cognate antigen has yet to be identified. There are no base qualities to consult, and no much larger clone falls within one base. This entry belongs to a study of cytomegalovirus exposure and HLA in healthy donors listed by TCRdb under 2017. Background for the entire study: An earlier analysis of about 560 of the donors reported 276 Gb of sequence data and roughly 120 million unique TCR beta sequences obtained from about 180 million T cells. Roughly 300 gigabases of sequencing data and around 85 million unique TCR sequences made up an early release that covered approximately 650 HLA-typed donors. Of the roughly 400 genotyped donors, about 80% fell in the genetic ancestry cluster associated with self-reported Caucasian donors. The study aimed to test whether signatures of past pathogen exposure could be identified by cataloging public T cell receptors. The study used immunosequencing to profile the T cell repertoires of about 670 subjects and linked those repertoires to cytomegalovirus serostatus. A separate validation cohort of over a hundred different subjects was used in addition to the approximately 700-subject first cohort. To predict cytomegalovirus infection status, the study combined high-throughput TCR immunosequencing, statistical association of individual TCRs with disease status, and machine learning. A later analysis re-analyzed previously published TCR beta repertoires from approximately 670 donors and added high-resolution HLA genotyping to study TCR occurrence patterns. The later analysis used no new phenotypic data to find candidate immune exposures, relying instead on TCR beta sequences and their occurrence across donors. An earlier analysis of roughly 600 of the donors used high-throughput TCR beta sequencing to judge whether each TCR beta V gene segment behaved as functional or pseudogenic. Donor age, sex, ethnicity and CMV serostatus were collected together with the repertoire data. In a later genetic analysis, genome-wide SNP genotypes for about 65% of the roughly 670 donors were used, and that subset was treated as a discovery cohort. All discovery cohort repertoires had been generated using a single sequencing platform. HLA typing covered class I and class II loci at four-digit resolution. The number of typed donors differed by locus: roughly 629-640 for A, B, C, DRB1 and DQB1; 500 to 550 for DQA1; 606 for DPA1; and about 450 for DPB1. Five DR-DQ haplotypes were handled as single units for association and clustering because linkage in the cohort was strong. Among 398 genotyped donors of the cohort, an average of roughly 240,000 unique TCR beta nucleotide sequences were sequenced per donor, approximately 20% of them non-productive.

The full study reports these points: Because some donors lacked HLA typing at each locus, the association tests relied only on the typed subset. In a later analysis, several top co-occurrence clusters were reported to appear linked to parvovirus B19, influenza, CMV and Epstein-Barr virus. Because counts were too low, around 17 rarely observed V segments, including chromosome 9 orphons, were left out of the earlier analysis of roughly 600 of the donors. Roughly uniform sequencing depth across donors was assumed in presence/absence analyses, although this assumption may not hold. Immune exposure information for the cohort was limited to CMV serostatus. A later analysis associated around 16,000 TCR beta sequences with specific HLA alleles at a false discovery rate of 0.05. A cluster of highly shared sequence variants was judged likely to be a technical artifact of the sequencing pipeline. Some IMGT-functional V segments, including TRBV6-2 and TRBV6-3, could not be distinguished by the 87-base-pair reads and were therefore excluded. In an earlier analysis of around 600 of the donors, most TCR beta V segments were observed in productive rearrangements about 90% or about 30% of the time, broadly matching IMGT annotations. This cohort had only TCR beta chains sequenced, and the lack of alpha or paired-chain data limited which features could be detected. In a later analysis, TCR association rates were found to vary across HLA loci, with the most associated TCRs seen for DRB1 alleles and the fewest for HLA-C alleles. Strong co-occurrence of HLA alleles, especially DR and DQ, made assigning TCR associations to individual alleles difficult. A few of the identified cytomegalovirus-associated TCR beta chains were confirmed in vitro to be specific for cytomegalovirus antigens. A further reported finding was that TCR beta sequences accurately predicted the HLA-A and HLA-B alleles for most subjects in the first cohort. According to a later analysis, most CMV-associated TCR beta chains appeared to be HLA-restricted, and the HLA associations seemed to be driven largely by CMV exposure. It was suggested by the authors that the approach could potentially be generalized to other disease states and immunological phenotypes. In a later genetic analysis, a missense DCLRE1C variant was associated with V-gene and J-gene trimming of TCR beta chains, and the association was replicated in an independent cohort. Compared with equally common non-associated chains, HLA-associated TCR beta chains in a later analysis were more clonally expanded and had lower generation probabilities. Most TCR sequences were seen in very few donors, while some public TCRs were found in many individuals. Cytomegalovirus status was reported to be diagnosed by the classifier with high specificity and sensitivity in both the original and validation cohorts. A total of fewer than 200 TCR beta chains were listed by the study as associated with cytomegalovirus. Linkage disequilibrium might explain the correlated functional status among segregating V segments, but an unknown experimental factor could not be excluded. Compared with the roughly 670-donor mean, donors in an Asian-associated ancestry cluster had fewer N-insertions in productive TCRs, according to a later genetic analysis.

Library generation was performed with the immunoSEQ multiplex PCR assay. The multiplex PCR relied on a mix of 60 forward primers for TCR Vbeta segments and 13 reverse primers for TCR Jbeta segments. The CDR3 region of rearranged TCR beta genes was amplified from genomic DNA with a multiplex PCR assay. Amplified TCR beta libraries were sequenced as 87-base-pair reads on the Illumina HiSeq System. Concerning the study's data processing: A later analysis tallied roughly 80 million unique TCR beta chains across the 650 to 750 repertoires, and some 12 million of those chains were shared by two or more donors. A nearest-neighbor algorithm error-corrected the raw reads and collapsed the reads into unique sequences, merging closely related sequences to remove PCR and sequencing errors. Alignment of CDR3 sequences to IMGT reference sequences was used to assign V, D and J gene segments. For a sequence to be retained, a match of at least six nucleotides was required to both a V gene segment and a J gene segment. A rearrangement was called productive if the CDR3 had no stop codons and remained in frame with V and J, and every other rearrangement was called non-productive. CDR3 was defined according to IMGT convention as the region running from the second conserved V-encoded cysteine to the conserved J-encoded phenylalanine. The earlier analysis of 587 of the donors excluded sequences that lacked an unambiguous match to a single V gene segment. An earlier analysis of roughly 590 of the donors called V segments functional above 56.7% productive rearrangements and segregating when the between-donor standard deviation exceeded 5%. To diagnose cytomegalovirus status from the catalog of TCR beta chain sequences, a statistical classification framework was built. A later analysis assigned V and J genes by comparing TCR nucleotide sequences with IMGT/GENE-DB human TR gene sequences. The TCRdist pipeline was used in a later analysis to assign CDR3 sequences and most-parsimonious VDJ recombination scenarios. In a later analysis, each TCR beta chain was defined by its CDR3 amino acid sequence together with its V-gene family, and reads lacking a unique V-gene family were excluded. As a way to deal with suspected cross-contamination and a sequencing artifact, a later analysis dropped nearly 600 nucleotide sequences that were highly shared and had low generation probability. A later analysis calculated a clonal expansion index for each public chain from normalized within-repertoire ranks of inferred template counts. A later analysis computed generation probabilities with a VDJ recombination model fitted to out-of-frame rearrangements, and checked the results against IGoR. In a later analysis, hypergeometric tests were used to score TCR-TCR, TCR-HLA and TCR-CMV co-occurrence, with a repertoire-size bias correction applied to TCR pairs. In a later analysis, false discovery rates were estimated by permuting HLA or CMV assignments 20 times. A later analysis grouped co-occurring TCRs with DBSCAN, adding TCRdist sequence similarity when clustering within HLA-allele-positive subsets. Repertoires with fewer than 30,000 or more than 120,000 public chains, plus five repertoires with anomalous nucleotide sharing, were excluded from co-occurrence clustering. The immuneACCESS repertoire file appears here via TCRdb, limited to in-frame rearrangements. These files lack a portion of the clones; in checked studies, under half of the deficit traces to unresolved V genes, and the cause of the others is not known. Clone size and the V and J calls come from that table; the DNA yielded D and trimming. The table for this sample lists around 100,000 clones; approximately 79% of them were counted only once. The ten largest clones represent 3.1% of the sample.

The cohort comprised hundreds of healthy bone marrow donors. Cohort members were all nominally healthy when sampled, although unrecorded immune exposures were likely present. The donor tested CMV seronegative and was one of the 352 seronegative cohort members. Every donor gave a peripheral blood sample, and the peripheral blood mononuclear cells from that sample were used for TCR beta sequencing. Genomic DNA was extracted from the blood cell samples with the Qiagen DNeasy Blood Extraction Kit. Its CDR3 holds 16 amino acids, cysteine through phenylalanine. CDR3 DNA only is kept here, 48 bases in frame from base 1. V has 7 bases trimmed and J has 3 bases trimmed; junction bases matching no gene number 11. The germline V gene encodes CDR1 SGHTA and CDR2 FQGNSA.

Sequencing was done on a sample of PBMCs. Recombination linked TRBV7-2 to TRBJ2-2; 7 junctional bases match TRBD1. The TCR originated in a woman in her 40s in good health and CMV-seronegative. The DNA sequence reads TGTGCCAGCACCCTAAAGGGGGCTGAGCACACCGGGGAGCTGTTTTTT. This codes for CASTLKGAEHTGELFF. Here the CDR3 is joined to the reference TRBV7-2 and TRBJ2-2 genes, and the full variable domain is: GAGVSQSPSNKVTEKGKDVELRCDPISGHTALYWYRQSLGQGLEFLIYFQGNSAPDKSGLPSDRFSAERTGGSVSTLTIQRTQQEDSAVYLCASTLKGAEHTGELFFGEGSRLTVL.